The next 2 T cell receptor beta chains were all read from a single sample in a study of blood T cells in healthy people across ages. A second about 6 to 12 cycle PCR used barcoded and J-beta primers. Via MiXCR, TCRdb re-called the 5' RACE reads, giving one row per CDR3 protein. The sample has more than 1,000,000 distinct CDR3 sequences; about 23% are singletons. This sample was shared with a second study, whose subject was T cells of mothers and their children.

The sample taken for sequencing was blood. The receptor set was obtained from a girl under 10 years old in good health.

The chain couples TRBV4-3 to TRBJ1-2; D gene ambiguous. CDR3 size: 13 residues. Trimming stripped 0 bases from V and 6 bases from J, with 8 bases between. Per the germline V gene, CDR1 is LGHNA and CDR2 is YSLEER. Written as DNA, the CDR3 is TGCGCCAGCAGCCAAGATGGCGGGCATGGCTACACCTTC. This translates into CASSQDGGHGYTF.

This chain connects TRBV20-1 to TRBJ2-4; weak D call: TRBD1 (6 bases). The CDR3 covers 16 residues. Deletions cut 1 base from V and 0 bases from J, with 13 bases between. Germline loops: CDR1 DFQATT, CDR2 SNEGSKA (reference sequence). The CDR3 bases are TGCAGTGCTAGAGTCCCCGGGACACCAGCCAAAAACATTCAGTACTTC. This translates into CSARVPGTPAKNIQYF.